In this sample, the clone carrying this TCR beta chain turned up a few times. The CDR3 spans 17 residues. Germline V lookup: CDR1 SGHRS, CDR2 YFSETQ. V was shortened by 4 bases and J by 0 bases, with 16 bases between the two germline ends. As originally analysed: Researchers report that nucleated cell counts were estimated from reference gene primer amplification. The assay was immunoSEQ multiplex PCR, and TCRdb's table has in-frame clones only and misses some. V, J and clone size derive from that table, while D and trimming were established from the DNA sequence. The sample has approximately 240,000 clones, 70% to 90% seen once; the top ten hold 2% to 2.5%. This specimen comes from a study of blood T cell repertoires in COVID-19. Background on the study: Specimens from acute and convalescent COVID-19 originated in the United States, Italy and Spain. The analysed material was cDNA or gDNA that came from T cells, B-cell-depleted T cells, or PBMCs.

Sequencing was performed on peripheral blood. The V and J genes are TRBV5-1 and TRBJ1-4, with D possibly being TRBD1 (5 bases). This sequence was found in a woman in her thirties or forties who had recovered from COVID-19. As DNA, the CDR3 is TGCGCCAGCAGCAGACAAGCCGGGACTGCAACTAATGAAAAACTGTTTTTT. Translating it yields CASSRQAGTATNEKLFF.